This T cell receptor beta chain came from a study of Graves' ophthalmopathy and Graves' hyperthyroidism. Findings and limits, study-wide: Blood also carried most expanded thyroid clonotypes exceeding 0.001 frequency.

Other autoimmune diseases, uncontrolled infections, pregnancy or lactation excluded patients from enrollment. This clonotype turned up a few times. The antigen is not known. With V trimmed by 11 bases and J by 5 bases, 9 bases remained unmatched. Germline CDR1 reads SNHLY; CDR2 reads FYNNEI. The CDR3 consists of 14 residues. Amplification of TCR beta CDR3 regions used RNA transcripts. First-round RT-PCR with HTBI primers preceded a second-round multiplex PCR. Using its own MiXCR run on the multiplex PCR reads, TCRdb lists one record per CDR3 protein. The sample records about 1.1 million distinct CDR3 sequences, 35% to 40% being singletons.

The sample was peripheral blood or thyroid tissue (not recorded which). The sequence derives from an adult man with Graves' hyperthyroidism. This chain connects TRBV2 to TRBJ1-2; 12 positions agree with TRBD1. This CDR3 reads CASVRDRGRYGYTF. The DNA of the CDR3 is TGTGCCTCAGTAAGGGACAGGGGGCGGTATGGCTACACCTTC. Full variable domain (missing parts from reference TRBV2 and TRBJ1-2): EPEVTQTPSHQVTQMGQEVILRCVPISNHLYFYWYRQILGQKVEFLVSFYNNEISEKSEIFDDQFSVERPDGSNFTLKIRSTKLEDSAMYFCASVRDRGRYGYTFGSGTRLTVV.